The 32 T cell receptor beta chains presented below share a single source sample, sequenced in a study of shared clonotypes between healthy human individuals. TCRdb's table, derived via immunoSEQ multiplex PCR, lists solely in-frame clones and lacks some. The sample holds hundreds of thousands of clones, about 96% seen once. The sample taken for sequencing was naive CD4+ T cells sorted from blood. The subset is: CD45RA+ positively selected. The source of these receptors is a young woman in good health.

V is TRBV2 and J is TRBJ2-1; 8 bases map to TRBD1. Germline CDR1 reads SNHLY; CDR2 reads FYNNEI. The V gene end was trimmed by 6 bases and the J gene end by 7 bases; junction bases not matched to a gene: 5. This CDR3 is built from 13 residues. CDR3: CASRPTGGNEQFF. CDR3 nucleotides: TGTGCCAGCAGGCCAACAGGGGGAAATGAGCAGTTCTTC.

The gene calls are TRBV7-6 and TRBJ2-5; D could derive from TRBD1 or TRBD2 (5 bases each). The CDR3 length is 18 residues. V gave up 2 bases and J gave up 5 bases, with 24 bases separating them. Germline CDR1 is SGHVS and CDR2 is FNYEAQ. CDR3 in amino acids: CASSLKRGDGVISETQYF. CDR3 DNA: TGTGCCAGCAGCTTAAAAAGGGGAGATGGGGTGATTAGCGAGACCCAGTACTTC. Using reference TRBV7-6 and TRBJ2-5 for the parts outside the CDR3, the full variable domain is GAGVSQSPRYKVTKRGQDVALRCDPISGHVSLYWYRQALGQGPEFLTYFNYEAQQDKSGLPNDRFSAERPEGSISTLTIQRTEQRDSAMYRCASSLKRGDGVISETQYFGPGTRLLVL.

In its sample, this clone was seen a few times. The chain carries TRBV28 and TRBJ1-2; 7 nucleotides agree with TRBD1. J gave up 3 bases and V 4 bases, and 8 bases lay outside the gene matches. Germline CDR1 is MDHEN and CDR2 is SYDVKM. This CDR3 is 15 amino acids long. The chain's CDR3 is CASSSGGQPYYGYTF. The CDR3 coding sequence is TGTGCCAGCAGTTCAGGGGGACAGCCATACTATGGCTACACCTTC.

The CDR3 region is CASSQASGSGYEQFF. CDR3 nucleotides: TGCGCCAGCAGCCAAGCTAGCGGGAGTGGTTATGAGCAGTTCTTC. The J gene is TRBJ2-1, the V gene TRBV4-1, with TRBD2 matching 10 bases. J was trimmed by 8 bases and V by 1 base; bases with no gene match: 5. The CDR3 contains 15 residues. From germline, CDR1 is MGHRA and CDR2 YSYEKL.

The chain is built from TRBV11-2 and TRBJ1-5, with TRBD1 matching over 12 bases. The V gene's germline CDR1 is SGHAT and CDR2 FQNNGV. V trimming: 5 bases; J trimming: 4 bases; junction bases outside the gene matches: 9. The CDR3 is made up of 17 amino acids. The DNA of the CDR3 is TGTGCCAGCAGCGAGGGGGACAGGGGGCGTTCGAATCAGCCCCAGCATTTT. This translates into CASSEGDRGRSNQPQHF. The variable domain in full, with the rest retrieved from reference TRBV11-2 and TRBJ1-5, is EAGVAQSPRYKIIEKRQSVAFWCNPISGHATLYWYQQILGQGPKLLIQFQNNGVVDDSQLPKDRFSAERLKGVDSTLKIQPAKLEDSAVYLCASSEGDRGRSNQPQHFGDGTRLSIL.

V is TRBV7-8 and J is TRBJ2-3; D gene unclear. CDR3 size: 15 residues. V was cut by 0 bases and J by 8 bases, with 15 bases left in between. Per the germline V gene, CDR1 is SGHVS and CDR2 is FQNEAQ. The CDR3 DNA reads as TGTGCCAGCAGCTTAGCGAGCCCCATACAGTCTACGCAGTATTTT. It translates to CASSLASPIQSTQYF. The full variable domain, completed using reference TRBV7-8 and TRBJ2-3, is GAGVSQSPRYKVAKRGQDVALRCDPISGHVSLFWYQQALGQGPEFLTYFQNEAQLDKSGLPSDRFFAERPEGSVSTLKIQRTQQEDSAVYLCASSLASPIQSTQYFGPGTRLTVL.

The chain carries TRBV6-5 and TRBJ1-1; TRBD1 might be the D (6 bases). The CDR3 spans 16 residues. V was shortened by 0 bases and J by 3 bases, with 14 bases between the two germline ends. Germline assignment: CDR1 MNHEY and CDR2 SVGAGI. The CDR3 region is CASSYSGGRSDTEAFF. CDR3 nucleotides: TGTGCCAGCAGTTACTCAGGGGGGCGATCGGACACTGAAGCTTTCTTT.

The chain carries TRBV15 and TRBJ1-3; D may be TRBD1 (5 bases). V gave up 2 bases and J gave up 3 bases, with 14 bases separating them. This CDR3 comprises 16 residues. Germline CDR1 LNHNV, CDR2 YYDKDF (reference sequence). The CDR3 nucleotides are TGTGCCACCAGCAGAAAAGGGCAGGGTGGTGGAAACACCATATATTTT. Protein sequence: CATSRKGQGGGNTIYF.

The chain has TRBV27 and TRBJ2-7, with TRBD2 identical over 7 bases. CDR1 MNHEY and CDR2 SMNVEV come from the germline V gene (reference sequence). With V trimmed by 5 bases and J by 3 bases, 1 base remained unmatched. This CDR3 spans 12 amino acids. CDR3 amino acids: CASSAGVYEQYF. CDR3 nucleotides: TGTGCCAGCAGTGCGGGGGTCTACGAGCAGTACTTC.

The chain combines TRBV18 with TRBJ2-1; D not resolved. The CDR3 covers 16 residues. The V end lost 3 bases, the J end lost 0 bases, and 12 bases lay between the germline ends. Germline CDR1 reads KGHSH; CDR2 reads LQKENI. This CDR3 is CASSPFGGSSYNEQFF. The CDR3 coding sequence is TGTGCCAGCTCACCCTTCGGCGGATCCTCCTACAATGAGCAGTTCTTC.

The V call is TRBV5-5, the J call TRBJ2-7; 8 nucleotides line up with TRBD2. The CDR3 has 15 amino acids. V dropped 0 bases and J dropped 6; count of bases not matched to a gene: 8. CDR1 SGHKS and CDR2 YYEKEE come from the germline V gene (reference sequence). CDR3 residues: CASSLGGLAVTEQYF. The CDR3 region has the DNA TGTGCCAGCAGCTTGGGAGGACTAGCTGTGACCGAGCAGTACTTC.

This chain links TRBV5-1 with TRBJ1-1, with 9 bases fitting TRBD1. There are 15 residues in the CDR3. Germline V lookup: CDR1 SGHRS, CDR2 YFSETQ. Trimming took 4 bases from V and 2 from J; bases not matched to a gene: 6. The CDR3 nucleotides are TGCGCCAGCAGCATGATTACAGGGGGCAACACTGAAGCTTTCTTT. This gives the protein CASSMITGGNTEAFF. Based on the CDR3 plus reference TRBV5-1 and TRBJ1-1, the full variable domain is KAGVTQTPRYLIKTRGQQVTLSCSPISGHRSVSWYQQTPGQGLQFLFEYFSETQRNKGNFPGRFSGRQFSNSRSEMNVSTLELGDSALYLCASSMITGGNTEAFFGQGTRLTVV.

The chain recombines TRBV11-2 with TRBJ2-7, with unresolved D. Germline V gene data show CDR1 as SGHAT and CDR2 as FQNNGV. The CDR3 length is 15 residues. V was cut by 0 bases and J by 0 bases, with 9 bases left in between. CDR3 sequence: CASSLDPGVSYEQYF. The CDR3 region has the DNA TGTGCCAGCAGCTTAGATCCGGGCGTCTCCTACGAGCAGTACTTC.

This chain joins TRBV10-3 and TRBJ1-3; no clear D. Per germline, CDR1 ENHRY and CDR2 SYGVKD. The V end lost 3 bases, the J end lost 4 bases, and 7 bases lay between the germline ends. CDR3 length: 13 residues. CDR3 region: CAISDTDGNTIYF. The CDR3 nucleotides read TGTGCCATCAGTGATACCGACGGAAACACCATATATTTT.

This chain joins TRBV28 and TRBJ2-1; no definite D call. The germline V gene encodes CDR1 MDHEN and CDR2 SYDVKM. The V end was cut by 2 bases, the J end by 4 bases, with 15 bases between. This CDR3 has 16 residues. The CDR3 coding sequence is TGTGCCAGCAGTTTACCCCAGGCCCCCCAATACAATGAGCAGTTCTTC. Translation: CASSLPQAPQYNEQFF.

This chain links TRBV27 with TRBJ2-2; TRBD1 matches at 9 bases. V was clipped by 6 bases and J by 11 bases; unmatched bases: 16. The CDR3 is made up of 16 amino acids. CDR1 and CDR2 (germline): MNHEY, SMNVEV (reference sequence). The CDR3 nucleotides read TGTGCCAGCAGATACAACCCGGGACAGGGAAGTTTAGAGCTGTTTTTT. Translation gives CASRYNPGQGSLELFF.

The chain combines TRBV5-1 with TRBJ2-2; 8 nucleotides align to TRBD1. Germline CDR1 SGHRS, CDR2 YFSETQ. The CDR3 contains 17 residues. The V gene end was trimmed by 2 bases and the J gene end by 4 bases; junction bases not matched to a gene: 10. The DNA of the CDR3 is TGCGCCAGCAGCTTAGGTAGGGACAGGAGTTTCACCGGGGAGCTGTTTTTT. Its protein product is CASSLGRDRSFTGELFF. The variable domain in full, completed from reference TRBV5-1 and TRBJ2-2, reads KAGVTQTPRYLIKTRGQQVTLSCSPISGHRSVSWYQQTPGQGLQFLFEYFSETQRNKGNFPGRFSGRQFSNSRSEMNVSTLELGDSALYLCASSLGRDRSFTGELFFGEGSRLTVL.

This sequence joins TRBV19 and TRBJ2-7; 11 nucleotides agree with TRBD2. The CDR3 contains 16 residues. CDR1 is LNHDA, CDR2 SQIVND, per germline (reference sequence). The V segment lost 3 bases and the J segment 3 bases; nucleotides outside the gene matches: 7. CDR3: CASSILGTSGIYEQYF. CDR3 coding DNA: TGTGCCAGTAGTATTCTCGGGACTAGCGGAATCTACGAGCAGTACTTC.

This clone was detected once. The rearrangement links TRBV4-1 to TRBJ2-7; tentative D call: TRBD1 (5 bases). Per germline, CDR1 MGHRA and CDR2 YSYEKL. The CDR3 length is 15 residues. The V and J ends lost 4 bases and 2 bases respectively, with 15 bases between them. CDR3 protein: CASSLGHSSAYEQYF. The CDR3 DNA reads as TGCGCCAGCAGCCTAGGACACTCGTCGGCCTACGAGCAGTACTTC.

V is TRBV7-2 and J is TRBJ2-5; 8 bases are a match to TRBD2. The V gene's germline CDR1 is SGHTA and CDR2 FQGNSA. V was pared by 1 base and J by 2 bases, with 3 bases of the junction left unmatched. The CDR3 loop spans 15 amino acids. Here the CDR3 reads CASSLVPSGQETQYF. The CDR3 nucleotides are TGTGCCAGCAGCTTAGTCCCTAGCGGGCAAGAGACCCAGTACTTC.

The V call is TRBV28, the J call TRBJ2-4, with 8 nucleotides matching TRBD1. Germline assignment: CDR1 MDHEN and CDR2 SYDVKM. The CDR3 consists of 14 residues. J gave up 7 bases and V 6 bases, and 8 bases lay outside the gene matches. This CDR3 reads CASRGQAGINIQYF. CDR3 DNA sequence: TGTGCCAGCAGGGGACAGGCAGGTATTAACATTCAGTACTTC.

The V and J genes are TRBV6-6 and TRBJ1-5, with a weak D call TRBD1 (6 bases). The CDR3 consists of 13 residues. Germline assignment: CDR1 MNHNY and CDR2 SVGAGI (reference sequence). V was shortened by 7 bases and J by 8 bases, with 15 bases between the two germline ends. CDR3 nucleotide sequence: TGTGCCAGCACGCTTGGGGGCGGTAAGCCCCAGCATTTT. It codes for CASTLGGGKPQHF.

The CDR3 loop is CASSWGVRSSYNEQFF. Here the CDR3 DNA reads TGTGCCAGCAGTTGGGGGGTCCGGAGCTCCTACAATGAGCAGTTCTTC. The chain is built from TRBV28 and TRBJ2-1; D is possibly TRBD2 (6 bases). The V end was cut by 4 bases, the J end by 0 bases, with 13 bases between. The CDR3 runs to 16 residues. Germline V gene data show CDR1 as MDHEN and CDR2 as SYDVKM. Full variable domain (outside the CDR3, taken from reference TRBV28 and TRBJ2-1): DVKVTQSSRYLVKRTGEKVFLECVQDMDHENMFWYRQDPGLGLRLIYFSYDVKMKEKGDIPEGYSVSREKKERFSLILESASTNQTSMYLCASSWGVRSSYNEQFFGPGTRLTVL.

This clone has just one count. The chain is built from TRBV19 and TRBJ2-7; weak D call: TRBD1 (5 bases). Germline lookup yields CDR1 LNHDA and CDR2 SQIVND (reference sequence). The CDR3 is 12 amino acids. Trimming cost V 6 bases and J 5 bases, with 11 bases left between them. CDR3 sequence: CASSQGTHEQYF. As DNA, the CDR3 is TGTGCCAGTAGCCAGGGCACCCACGAGCAGTACTTC.

The V gene is TRBV28, the J gene TRBJ2-7; D is unclear. V lost 3 bases, J lost 4 bases, and 13 bases lay in between. The germline gives CDR1 MDHEN, CDR2 SYDVKM. The CDR3 covers 14 residues. This CDR3 is CASSLARPTYEQYF. Here the CDR3 DNA reads TGTGCCAGCAGTTTGGCACGCCCGACGTACGAGCAGTACTTC. The entire variable domain, with the rest obtained from reference TRBV28 and TRBJ2-7, is as follows: DVKVTQSSRYLVKRTGEKVFLECVQDMDHENMFWYRQDPGLGLRLIYFSYDVKMKEKGDIPEGYSVSREKKERFSLILESASTNQTSMYLCASSLARPTYEQYFGPGTRLTVT.

This chain links TRBV28 with TRBJ1-2; no firm D call. Trimming shortened V by 5 bases and J by 8 bases, and 15 bases separated the two germline ends. The CDR3 length is 13 residues. The germline V gene encodes CDR1 MDHEN and CDR2 SYDVKM. DNA for the CDR3: TGTGCCAGCAGTCCGAGGGCTTATGTCGGCTACACCTTC. It specifies CASSPRAYVGYTF.

The rearrangement uses TRBV30 and TRBJ1-4; D might be TRBD1 (5 bases). CDR1 and CDR2 from the germline V gene are GTSNPN and SVGIG (reference sequence). CDR3 length: 14 amino acids. V shed 0 bases and J shed 2 bases, with 7 bases lying between them. CDR3 DNA: TGTGCCTGGAGTGTATGGGGGACTAATGAAAAACTGTTTTTT. Its protein is CAWSVWGTNEKLFF.

The chain couples TRBV15 to TRBJ2-6; D may correspond to TRBD1 or TRBD2 (5 bases each). The CDR3 covers 16 residues. Per germline, CDR1 LNHNV and CDR2 YYDKDF (reference sequence). V lost 3 bases, J lost 4 bases, and 13 bases lay in between. CDR3 sequence: CATSSYGGGGANVLTF. In DNA, the CDR3 is TGTGCCACCAGCAGTTATGGGGGTGGCGGGGCCAACGTCCTGACTTTC.

In DNA form, the CDR3 reads TGTGCCAGCGGACTGGACTCTGGGGCCAACGTCCTGACTTTC. Its translation: CASGLDSGANVLTF. The rearrangement links TRBV6-1 to TRBJ2-6, with D possibly TRBD2 on 5 matching bases. The CDR3 is 14 residues long. Germline-derived CDR1 and CDR2 are MNHNS and SASEGT. The ends were cut back, 8 bases at V and 0 bases at J, with 8 bases in the middle.

CDR3 in DNA: TGTGCCAGCACGTTATGGACGGGGGGTCCCGGAGGTAATTCACCCCTCCACTTT. Its translation is CASTLWTGGPGGNSPLHF. The V and J genes are TRBV28 and TRBJ1-6, with a possible D match to TRBD1 (5 bases). V gave up 7 bases and J gave up 6 bases, with 25 bases separating them. This CDR3 has 18 amino acids. Germline CDR1 and CDR2: MDHEN and SYDVKM. The variable domain in full, completed from reference TRBV28 and TRBJ1-6, reads DVKVTQSSRYLVKRTGEKVFLECVQDMDHENMFWYRQDPGLGLRLIYFSYDVKMKEKGDIPEGYSVSREKKERFSLILESASTNQTSMYLCASTLWTGGPGGNSPLHFGNGTRLTVT.

The chain has TRBV6-5 and TRBJ2-5, with D possibly being TRBD2 (5 bases). Trimming pared 2 bases from V and 1 base from J, leaving 11 bases between. CDR3 length: 15 residues. Germline V CDR1 and CDR2: MNHEY, SVGAGI. Written as DNA, the CDR3 is TGTGCCAGCAGTTACATCGGGATACGCCAAGAGACCCAGTACTTC. Amino acids: CASSYIGIRQETQYF.

J is TRBJ2-2 and V is TRBV2; 13 bases agree with TRBD2. This CDR3 is 15 amino acids long. CDR1 is SNHLY, CDR2 FYNNEI, per germline. Unmatched junction bases numbered 3, after V lost 6 bases and J lost 5 bases. The CDR3: CASSTGLAGTGELFF. The DNA of the CDR3 is TGTGCCAGCAGCACGGGACTAGCGGGGACCGGGGAGCTGTTTTTT.